This TCR beta chain is drawn from a study of blood T cell repertoires in COVID-19. Study context: PBMCs, B-cell-depleted T cells, or T cells were the source of the cDNA or gDNA that made up the material.

Authors' processing steps: Reference gene primers were amplified, and this amplification served to estimate nucleated cell counts. Sequencing was performed with immunoSEQ multiplex PCR; in TCRdb, only in-frame clones are kept and a portion is missing. That table is the source of V, J and clone size, and D and trimming were worked out from the DNA. The sample contains approximately 45,000 clones, around 85% of which appear only once. The germline V and J ends were trimmed by 5 bases and 7 bases, with 14 bases remaining between them. The CDR3 is 14 residues long. Germline lookup yields CDR1 SEHNR and CDR2 FQNEAQ (reference sequence).

What was sequenced was peripheral blood. The chain employs TRBV7-9 and TRBJ1-4, with D possibly matching TRBD1 (5 bases). This TCR came from a woman older than 75 with acute or convalescent COVID-19. CDR3 sequence: CASSLRQPGEKLFF. CDR3 sequence (DNA): TGTGCCAGCAGCCTCCGACAGCCAGGTGAAAAACTGTTTTTT.